The clone carrying this T cell receptor beta chain was observed a few times. No antigen is known for it. CDR1 and CDR2 from the germline V gene are MNHEY and SMNVEV (reference sequence). The ends lost 5 bases at V and 7 bases at J; junction bases unmatched: 12. The CDR3 contains 17 residues. The data are from a study of OX40 agonist ivuxolimab in advanced cancers. Study summary: Ivuxolimab doses were 0.01, 0.1, 0.3, 1.5, 3 or 10 mg/kg every 2 weeks. Three patients had partial responses: one hepatocellular carcinoma, two cutaneous melanoma. Study results and limitations: Expanded clones belonging to CD8+ T cells outnumbered, on average, those of CD4+.

TCRdb keeps only in-frame clones here, not all; method: immunoSEQ multiplex PCR. The repertoire holds approximately 70,000 clones, with roughly 80% as singletons. The receptor's source is an adult with an advanced solid tumor such as melanoma, head and neck, liver or kidney cancer. The sample here was CD4+ or CD8+ T cells sorted from blood, taken in a trial of the OX40 agonist ivuxolimab. The chain combines TRBV27 with TRBJ2-2, with 11 bases identical to TRBD2. CDR3 protein: CASSPAHSGRAYGELFF. The CDR3 region has the DNA TGTGCCAGCAGTCCCGCACATAGCGGGAGGGCCTACGGGGAGCTGTTTTTT.